The T cell receptor (beta chain) under discussion was sequenced for a study of cytomegalovirus exposure and HLA in healthy donors. Study-level points and caveats: In vitro testing confirmed a few CMV-associated chains as specific for CMV antigens.

In regard to this clone: Its specificity is not known.

The CDR3 has 13 residues. V was shortened by 7 bases and J by 8 bases, with 16 bases between the two germline ends. The germline CDR1 and CDR2 sequences are SGDLS and YYNGEE. This PCR relied on a set of 60 Vbeta primers and 13 Jbeta primers. Only in-frame clones appear in the TCRdb table, and some are missing; sequencing was by immunoSEQ multiplex PCR. The sample includes about 170,000 clones, approximately 73% of them seen just once. Sequences were obtained from PBMCs. The chain combines TRBV9 with TRBJ2-1; maybe TRBD1 (6 bases). The receptor was derived from a woman aged 18-35 years in good health and CMV-seropositive. CDR3 bases: TGTGCCAGCGGGTTAGGGGGTGTTGATGAGCAGTTCTTC. It is translated as CASGLGGVDEQFF.